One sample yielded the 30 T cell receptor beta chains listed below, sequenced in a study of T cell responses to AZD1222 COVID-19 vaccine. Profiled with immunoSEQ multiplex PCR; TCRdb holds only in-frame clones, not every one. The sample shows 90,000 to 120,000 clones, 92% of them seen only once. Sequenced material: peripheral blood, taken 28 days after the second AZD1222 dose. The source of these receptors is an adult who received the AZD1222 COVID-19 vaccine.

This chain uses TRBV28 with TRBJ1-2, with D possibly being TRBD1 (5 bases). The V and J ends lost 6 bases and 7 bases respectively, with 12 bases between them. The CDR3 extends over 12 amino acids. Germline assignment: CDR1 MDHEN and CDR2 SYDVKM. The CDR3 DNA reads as TGTGCCAGCAGGCGCCCCGGGGGTGGCTACACCTTC. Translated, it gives CASRRPGGGYTF.

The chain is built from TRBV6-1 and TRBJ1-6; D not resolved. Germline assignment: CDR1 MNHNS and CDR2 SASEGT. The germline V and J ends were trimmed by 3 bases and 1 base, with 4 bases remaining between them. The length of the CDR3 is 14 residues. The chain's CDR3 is CASSDSSYNSPLHF. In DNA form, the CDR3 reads TGTGCCAGCAGTGACAGTTCCTATAATTCACCCCTCCACTTT.

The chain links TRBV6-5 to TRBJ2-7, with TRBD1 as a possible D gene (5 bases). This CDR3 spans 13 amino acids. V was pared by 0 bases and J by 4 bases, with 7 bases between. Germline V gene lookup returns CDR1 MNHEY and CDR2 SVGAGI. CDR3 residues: CASSYSQEYEQYF. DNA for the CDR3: TGTGCCAGCAGTTACTCACAGGAGTACGAGCAGTACTTC.

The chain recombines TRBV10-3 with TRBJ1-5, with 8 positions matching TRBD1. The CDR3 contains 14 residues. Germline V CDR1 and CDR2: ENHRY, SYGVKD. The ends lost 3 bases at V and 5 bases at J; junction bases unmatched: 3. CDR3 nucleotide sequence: TGTGCCATCAGTGACACAGGGGGGGATCAGCCCCAGCATTTT. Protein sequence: CAISDTGGDQPQHF.

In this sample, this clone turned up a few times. CDR3 sequence (DNA): TGTGCCAGCAGTTTCCGGGACACTAGCACAGATACGCAGTATTTT. Translated, it gives CASSFRDTSTDTQYF. This rearrangement joins TRBV6-6 to TRBJ2-3; possibly TRBD1 for D (6 bases). Germline CDR1 is MNHNY and CDR2 is SVGAGI (reference sequence). Trimming stripped 4 bases from V and 0 bases from J, with 11 bases between. CDR3 length equals 15 residues.

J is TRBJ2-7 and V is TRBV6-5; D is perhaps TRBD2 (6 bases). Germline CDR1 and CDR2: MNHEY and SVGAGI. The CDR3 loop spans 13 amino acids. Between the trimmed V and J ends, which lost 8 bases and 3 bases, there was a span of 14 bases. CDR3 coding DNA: TGTGCCAGCCGCCGGGACTCCTACTACGAGCAGTACTTC. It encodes CASRRDSYYEQYF.

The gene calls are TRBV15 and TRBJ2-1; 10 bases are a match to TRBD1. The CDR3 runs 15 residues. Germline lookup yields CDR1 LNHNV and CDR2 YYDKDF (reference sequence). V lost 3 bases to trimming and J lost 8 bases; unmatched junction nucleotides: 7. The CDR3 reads CATSSSTGGRDEQFF. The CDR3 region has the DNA TGTGCCACCAGCAGTTCGACAGGGGGCAGGGATGAGCAGTTCTTC.

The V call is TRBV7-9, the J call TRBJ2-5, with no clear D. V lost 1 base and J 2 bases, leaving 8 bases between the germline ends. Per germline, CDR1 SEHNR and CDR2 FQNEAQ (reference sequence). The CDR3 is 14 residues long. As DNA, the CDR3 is TGTGCCAGCAGCTTAGGTACAGCTCAAGAGACCCAGTACTTC. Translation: CASSLGTAQETQYF.

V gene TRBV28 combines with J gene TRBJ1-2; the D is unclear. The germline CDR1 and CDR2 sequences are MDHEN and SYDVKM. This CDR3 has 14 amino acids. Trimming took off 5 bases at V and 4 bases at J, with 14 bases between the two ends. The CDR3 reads CASSLLRESYGYTF. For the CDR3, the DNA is TGTGCCAGCAGTCTACTTCGGGAGTCCTATGGCTACACCTTC.

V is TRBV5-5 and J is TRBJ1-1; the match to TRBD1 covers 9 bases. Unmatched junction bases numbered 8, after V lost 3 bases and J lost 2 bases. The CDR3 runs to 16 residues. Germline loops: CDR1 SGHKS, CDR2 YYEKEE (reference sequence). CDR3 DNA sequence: TGTGCCAGCAGCTCGGGACAGGGTACCCTCAACACTGAAGCTTTCTTT. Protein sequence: CASSSGQGTLNTEAFF.

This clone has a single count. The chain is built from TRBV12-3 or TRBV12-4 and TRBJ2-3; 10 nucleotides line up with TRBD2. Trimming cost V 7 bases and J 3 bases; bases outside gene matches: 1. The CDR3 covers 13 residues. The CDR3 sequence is CASISGGTDTQYF. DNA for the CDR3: TGTGCCAGCATTAGCGGGGGGACAGATACGCAGTATTTT.

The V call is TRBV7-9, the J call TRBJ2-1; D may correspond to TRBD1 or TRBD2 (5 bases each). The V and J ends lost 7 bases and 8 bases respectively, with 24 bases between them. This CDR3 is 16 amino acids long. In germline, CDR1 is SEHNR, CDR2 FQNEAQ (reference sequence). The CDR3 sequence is CASTSSLTPGTHEQFF. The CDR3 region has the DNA TGTGCCAGCACCTCCTCCTTAACTCCCGGGACCCATGAGCAGTTCTTC.

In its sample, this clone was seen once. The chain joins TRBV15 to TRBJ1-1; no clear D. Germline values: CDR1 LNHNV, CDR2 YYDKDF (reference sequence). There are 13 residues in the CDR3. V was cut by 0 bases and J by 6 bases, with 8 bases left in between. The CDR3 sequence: CATSRDRGAEAFF. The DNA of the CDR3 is TGTGCCACCAGCAGAGATCGAGGCGCTGAAGCTTTCTTT.

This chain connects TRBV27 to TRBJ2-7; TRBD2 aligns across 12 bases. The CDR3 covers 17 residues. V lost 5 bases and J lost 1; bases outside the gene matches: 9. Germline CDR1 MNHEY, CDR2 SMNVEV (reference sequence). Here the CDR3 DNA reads TGTGCCAGCAGTCCACCCCGGACTAGCGGGATATCCTACGAGCAGTACTTC. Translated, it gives CASSPPRTSGISYEQYF.

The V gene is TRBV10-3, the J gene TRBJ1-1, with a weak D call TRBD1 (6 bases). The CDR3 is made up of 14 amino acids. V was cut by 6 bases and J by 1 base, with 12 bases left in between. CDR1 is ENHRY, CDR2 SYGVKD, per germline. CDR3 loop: CAISRTERNTEAFF. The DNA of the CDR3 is TGTGCCATCAGCCGGACAGAGCGGAACACTGAAGCTTTCTTT.

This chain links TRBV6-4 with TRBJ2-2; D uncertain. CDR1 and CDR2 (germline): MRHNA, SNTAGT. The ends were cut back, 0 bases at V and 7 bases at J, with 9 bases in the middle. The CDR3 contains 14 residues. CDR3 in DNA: TGTGCCAGCAGTGACTCGGTTTTTATCGGGGAGCTGTTTTTT. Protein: CASSDSVFIGELFF.

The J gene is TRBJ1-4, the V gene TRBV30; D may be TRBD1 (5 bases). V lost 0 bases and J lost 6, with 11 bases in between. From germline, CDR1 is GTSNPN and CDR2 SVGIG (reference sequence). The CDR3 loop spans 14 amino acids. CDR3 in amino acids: CAWSVVGEYEKLFF. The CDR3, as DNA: TGTGCCTGGAGTGTAGTGGGGGAATATGAAAAACTGTTTTTT.

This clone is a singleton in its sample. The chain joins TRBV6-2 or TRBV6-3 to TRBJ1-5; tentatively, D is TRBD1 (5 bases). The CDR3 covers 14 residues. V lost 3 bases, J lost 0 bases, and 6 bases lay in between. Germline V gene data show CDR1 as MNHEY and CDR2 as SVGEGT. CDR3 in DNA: TGTGCCAGCAGTTATGACAGTAGCAATCAGCCCCAGCATTTT. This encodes CASSYDSSNQPQHF.

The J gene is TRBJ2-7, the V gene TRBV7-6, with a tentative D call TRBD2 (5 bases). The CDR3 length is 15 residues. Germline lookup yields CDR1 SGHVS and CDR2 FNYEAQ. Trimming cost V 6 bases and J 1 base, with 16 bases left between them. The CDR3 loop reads CASSPGSGESYEQYF. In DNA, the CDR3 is TGTGCCAGCAGTCCCGGAAGTGGGGAGTCCTACGAGCAGTACTTC.

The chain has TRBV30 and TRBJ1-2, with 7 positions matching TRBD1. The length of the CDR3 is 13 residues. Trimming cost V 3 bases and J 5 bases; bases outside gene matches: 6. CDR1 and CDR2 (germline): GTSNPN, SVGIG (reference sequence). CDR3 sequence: CAWRRGQPYGYTF. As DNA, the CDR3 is TGTGCCTGGAGGAGGGGACAGCCATATGGCTACACCTTC.

The CDR3 sequence: CASSLSPGPQHF. The CDR3 DNA sequence: TGTGCCAGCAGTTTAAGTCCAGGGCCCCAGCATTTT. V is TRBV12-3 or TRBV12-4 and J is TRBJ1-5; D is uncertain. This CDR3 is 12 amino acids long. The V end was cut by 2 bases, the J end by 9 bases, with 8 bases between.

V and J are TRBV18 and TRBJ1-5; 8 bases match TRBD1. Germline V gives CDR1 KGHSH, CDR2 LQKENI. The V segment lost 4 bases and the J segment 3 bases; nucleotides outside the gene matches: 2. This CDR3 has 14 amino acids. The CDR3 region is CASSLGQVNQPQHF. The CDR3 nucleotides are TGTGCCAGCTCACTGGGACAGGTCAATCAGCCCCAGCATTTT.

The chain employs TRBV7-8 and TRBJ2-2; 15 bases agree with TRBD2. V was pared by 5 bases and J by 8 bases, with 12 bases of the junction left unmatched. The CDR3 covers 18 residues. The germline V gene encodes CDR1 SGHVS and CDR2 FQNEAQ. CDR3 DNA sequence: TGTGCCAGCAGCCCTAGCCGCGGACTAGCGGGAGGGGTTGGGGAGCTGTTTTTT. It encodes CASSPSRGLAGGVGELFF.

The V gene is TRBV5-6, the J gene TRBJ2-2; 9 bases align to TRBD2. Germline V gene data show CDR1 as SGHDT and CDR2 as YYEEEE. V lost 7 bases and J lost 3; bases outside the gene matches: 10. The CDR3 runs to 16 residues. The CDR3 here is CASVLAGAGDTGELFF. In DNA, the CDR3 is TGTGCCAGCGTCTTAGCGGGGGCCGGGGACACCGGGGAGCTGTTTTTT.

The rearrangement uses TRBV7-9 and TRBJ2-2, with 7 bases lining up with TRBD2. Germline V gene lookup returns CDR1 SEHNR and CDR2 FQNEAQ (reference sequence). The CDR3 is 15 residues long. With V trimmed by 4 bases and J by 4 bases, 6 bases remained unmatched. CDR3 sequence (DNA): TGTGCCAGCAGCTCCGGACTAGGAGGCACCGGGGAGCTGTTTTTT. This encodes CASSSGLGGTGELFF.

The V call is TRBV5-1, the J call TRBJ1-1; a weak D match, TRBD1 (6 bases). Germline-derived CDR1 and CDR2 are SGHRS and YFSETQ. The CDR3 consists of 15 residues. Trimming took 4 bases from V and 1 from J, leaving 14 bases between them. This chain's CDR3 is CASSPPARGNTEAFF. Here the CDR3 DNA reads TGCGCCAGCAGCCCACCCGCCAGGGGGAACACTGAAGCTTTCTTT.

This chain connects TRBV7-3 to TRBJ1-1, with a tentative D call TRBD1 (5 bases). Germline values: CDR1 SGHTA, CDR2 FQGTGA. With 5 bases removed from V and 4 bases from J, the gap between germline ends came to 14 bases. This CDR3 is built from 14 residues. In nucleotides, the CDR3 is TGTGCCAGCAGCGTCGACAGAACAGGCACTGAAGCTTTCTTT. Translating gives CASSVDRTGTEAFF. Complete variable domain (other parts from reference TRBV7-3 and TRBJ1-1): GAGVSQTPSNKVTEKGKYVELRCDPISGHTALYWYRQSLGQGPEFLIYFQGTGAADDSGLPNDRFFAVRPEGSVSTLKIQRTERGDSAVYLCASSVDRTGTEAFFGQGTRLTVV.

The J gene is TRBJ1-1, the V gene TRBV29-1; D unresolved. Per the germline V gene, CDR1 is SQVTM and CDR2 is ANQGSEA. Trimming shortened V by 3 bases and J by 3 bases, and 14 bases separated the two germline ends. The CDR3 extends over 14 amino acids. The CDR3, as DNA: TGCAGCGTTGATCCACTCCGTGCAGACACTGAAGCTTTCTTT. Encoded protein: CSVDPLRADTEAFF.

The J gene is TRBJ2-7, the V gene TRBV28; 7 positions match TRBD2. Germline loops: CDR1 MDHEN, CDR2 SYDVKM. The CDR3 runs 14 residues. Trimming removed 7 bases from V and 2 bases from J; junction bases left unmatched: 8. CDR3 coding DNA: TGTGCCAGCACCGTAAGCGGGACCCCCTACGAGCAGTACTTC. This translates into CASTVSGTPYEQYF.

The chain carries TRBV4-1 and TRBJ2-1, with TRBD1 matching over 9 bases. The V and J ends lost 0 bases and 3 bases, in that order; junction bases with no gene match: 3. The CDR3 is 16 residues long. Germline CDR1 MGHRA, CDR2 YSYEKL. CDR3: CASSQESTGGYNEQFF. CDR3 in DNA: TGCGCCAGCAGCCAAGAGTCGACAGGGGGCTACAATGAGCAGTTCTTC.